One and the same sample provided the 16 T cell receptor beta chains below, sequenced in a study of cytomegalovirus exposure and HLA in healthy donors. A multiplex PCR was run with 60 Vbeta primers and 13 Jbeta primers. Some clones are missing from TCRdb's copy, which holds only in-frame ones; the method was immunoSEQ multiplex PCR. The sample includes 110,000 or so clones, over 60% seen only once; the top ten take roughly 8%. Sequencing used PBMCs. These receptors all stem from a man in his forties in good health and CMV-seropositive.

The V call is TRBV7-2, the J call TRBJ2-2; 10 bases map to TRBD1. This CDR3 is 18 amino acids long. Germline loops: CDR1 SGHTA, CDR2 FQGNSA. The V gene end was trimmed by 1 base and the J gene end by 5 bases; junction bases not matched to a gene: 10. The CDR3 region is CASSLVGQGRGRTGELFF. CDR3 nucleotides: TGTGCCAGCAGCTTAGTGGGACAGGGGAGAGGAAGGACCGGGGAGCTGTTTTTT.

The V call is TRBV2, the J call TRBJ2-3, with TRBD2 as a possible D gene (5 bases). Trimming took off 6 bases at V and 9 bases at J, with 7 bases between the two ends. Germline V gene data show CDR1 as SNHLY and CDR2 as FYNNEI. The CDR3 extends over 10 amino acids. CDR3 DNA: TGTGCCAGCAGGAGGGAGACGCAGTATTTT. Translating it yields CASRRETQYF.

Regarding this clone: The sample has other DNA sequences that encode this CDR3 too. This chain links TRBV28 with TRBJ2-3; tentative D call: TRBD1 (6 bases). The CDR3 contains 14 residues. Germline lookup yields CDR1 MDHEN and CDR2 SYDVKM. V was shortened by 2 bases and J by 0 bases, with 6 bases between the two germline ends. CDR3 in DNA: TGTGCCAGCAGTTTAGGGGGCAGCACAGATACGCAGTATTTT. Protein product: CASSLGGSTDTQYF.

The rearrangement joins TRBV10-3 to TRBJ2-5, with 7 positions matching TRBD1. The CDR3 sequence is 15 residues long. V was clipped by 0 bases and J by 2 bases; unmatched bases: 3. The germline V gene encodes CDR1 ENHRY and CDR2 SYGVKD. The CDR3 sequence is CAISESRGQQETQYF. The CDR3 nucleotides read TGTGCCATCAGTGAGTCCCGGGGACAGCAAGAGACCCAGTACTTC.

The chain uses TRBV7-2 and TRBJ2-5, with 10 nucleotides matching TRBD2. The CDR3 loop spans 15 amino acids. The trim removed 1 base at V and 2 bases at J, leaving 1 base unmatched. Looked up from germline, CDR1 is SGHTA and CDR2 is FQGNSA. The CDR3: CASSLEAGGQETQYF. The CDR3 bases are TGTGCCAGCAGCTTAGAAGCGGGGGGGCAAGAGACCCAGTACTTC.

This clone was seen only a few times. This chain uses TRBV21-1 with TRBJ2-7; the D call of TRBD2 is as the table states it, not checked on the DNA. TRBV21-1 is termed a pseudogene. The CDR3 is made up of 15 amino acids. The CDR3 loop reads CASSQFGPSSYEQYF. Written as DNA, the CDR3 is TGTGCCAGCAGCCAGTTTGGCCCTAGCTCCTACGAGCAGTACTTC.

The sample holds a few counts of this clone. V usage is TRBV4-1 and J usage is TRBJ1-6; D gene uncertain. CDR3 length: 13 residues. Deletions cut 1 base from V and 11 bases from J, with 9 bases between. The germline V gene encodes CDR1 MGHRA and CDR2 YSYEKL. This chain's CDR3 is CASSQVRSTPLHF. CDR3 sequence (DNA): TGCGCCAGCAGCCAAGTTCGTAGTACACCCCTCCACTTT.

In its sample, this clone was seen a few times. The CDR3 DNA follows: TGTGCCATCAGTGAGTCGGGGGCAGGTGGCTACACCTTC. As protein: CAISESGAGGYTF. This chain links TRBV10-3 with TRBJ1-2; D is perhaps TRBD1 (6 bases). CDR3 length: 13 amino acids. Trimming stripped 0 bases from V and 7 bases from J, with 9 bases between. CDR1 and CDR2 from the germline V gene are ENHRY and SYGVKD.

V gene TRBV5-1 combines with J gene TRBJ2-5, with 7 bases fitting TRBD2. The germline CDR1 and CDR2 sequences are SGHRS and YFSETQ. This CDR3 comprises 15 residues. V dropped 4 bases and J dropped 2; count of bases not matched to a gene: 8. The CDR3 DNA reads TGCGCCAGCAGCCTCTCCCCTAGCGGTCAAGAGACCCAGTACTTC. Its protein product is CASSLSPSGQETQYF.

This clone was detected only a few times. The J gene is TRBJ2-5, the V gene TRBV29-1; D is unresolved. This CDR3 comprises 12 residues. V was pared by 6 bases and J by 3 bases, with 11 bases between. The germline gives CDR1 SQVTM, CDR2 ANQGSEA. The chain's CDR3 is CSVVGSKETQYF. The CDR3 DNA follows: TGCAGCGTCGTGGGCAGCAAAGAGACCCAGTACTTC.

The chain employs TRBV4-3 and TRBJ2-7, with D possibly TRBD2 on 5 matching bases. Trimming cost V 0 bases and J 3 bases, with 12 bases left between them. In germline, CDR1 is LGHNA, CDR2 YSLEER. The CDR3 sequence is 15 residues long. CDR3 sequence (DNA): TGCGCCAGCAGCCAAGATCGTCGGGGTTTCTACGAGCAGTACTTC. This encodes CASSQDRRGFYEQYF.

The chain employs TRBV15 and TRBJ1-2, with 9 positions matching TRBD1. CDR1 is LNHNV and CDR2 is YYDKDF in the germline V gene (reference sequence). V shed 0 bases, J shed 4 bases, and the junction held 6 bases outside the gene matches. The CDR3 sequence is 16 residues long. The CDR3, as DNA: TGTGCCACCAGCAGAGACTGGACAGGGGAGGGCTATGGCTACACCTTC. Its protein product is CATSRDWTGEGYGYTF.

This rearrangement joins TRBV11-2 to TRBJ1-3, with 7 bases that match TRBD1. V shed 0 bases, J shed 0 bases, and the junction held 5 bases outside the gene matches. Germline loops: CDR1 SGHAT, CDR2 FQNNGV. The CDR3 extends over 17 amino acids. The CDR3 spells CASSLEGTVSSGNTIYF. The CDR3 nucleotides are TGTGCCAGCAGCTTAGAAGGGACAGTCAGCTCTGGAAACACCATATATTTT.

The genes are TRBV7-2 and TRBJ2-4; possibly TRBD2 for D (5 bases). V was clipped by 0 bases and J by 0 bases, with 12 bases between them. The V gene's germline CDR1 is SGHTA and CDR2 FQGNSA. The CDR3 runs to 17 residues. CDR3 amino acids: CASSLAPQTIAKNIQYF. CDR3 DNA: TGTGCCAGCAGCTTAGCGCCGCAGACTATAGCCAAAAACATTCAGTACTTC.

This CDR3 reads CASSLAFVTGNGYTF. The CDR3 coding sequence is TGTGCCAGCAGCTTAGCATTTGTTACAGGGAATGGCTACACCTTC. This chain joins TRBV7-9 and TRBJ1-2; perhaps TRBD1 as D (6 bases). The V and J ends lost 0 bases and 6 bases respectively, with 14 bases between them. Germline CDR1 and CDR2: SEHNR and FQNEAQ (reference sequence). The CDR3 covers 15 residues.

This chain uses TRBV4-3 with TRBJ1-1; 11 nucleotides match TRBD1. The CDR3 runs to 17 residues. J was trimmed by 5 bases and V by 0 bases; bases with no gene match: 8. Germline lookup yields CDR1 LGHNA and CDR2 YSLEER. CDR3 bases: TGCGCCAGCAGCCAAGACTTAGCGGACAGGGGGCTGACTGAAGCTTTCTTT. Translating gives CASSQDLADRGLTEAFF.